A single T cell receptor (beta chain) is shown here with its context. Antigen: not known. The CDR3 is 14 amino acids. V lost 7 bases and J lost 2; bases outside the gene matches: 6. CDR1 SGHDN and CDR2 FVKESK come from the germline V gene. The sample comes from a study of T cells in localized non-small cell lung cancer. Clones were sequenced by immunoSEQ multiplex PCR, and TCRdb holds only the in-frame ones, with some missing. The sample shows 2,500 to 3,500 clones, roughly 28% of them seen only once. Atypia-free lung next to the tumor was sampled at least 2 cm from its margin. General study points: Among the tissues sampled, uninvolved adjacent lung had the highest T cell clonality, above tumor. Adjacent lung exhibited a median of 57 among the 100 most abundant tumor clones.

The rearrangement joins TRBV14 to TRBJ2-3; 7 nucleotides match TRBD1. The receptor comes from a woman aged 40-70 years with stage I lung adenocarcinoma. Source: normal lung tissue next to the tumor, taken before any cancer treatment. Here the CDR3 DNA reads TGTGCCAGCAAGGGACAGACGCTCACAGATACGCAGTATTTT. Its protein is CASKGQTLTDTQYF.